Below are 24 T cell receptor beta chains sequenced from a single sample in a study of blood T cell repertoires in COVID-19. The method was immunoSEQ multiplex PCR; TCRdb's version includes in-frame clones alone and lacks a portion of them. Among 200,000 to 250,000 clones listed, approximately 89% were seen once. The sequencing input was peripheral blood. The receptors derive from a woman aged 55-70 years who had recovered from COVID-19.

This chain uses TRBV19 with TRBJ1-2; D remains unclear. The CDR3 sequence is 13 residues long. Trimming stripped 3 bases from V and 4 bases from J, with 9 bases between. Germline V gene data show CDR1 as LNHDA and CDR2 as SQIVND (reference sequence). DNA for the CDR3: TGTGCCAGTAGTATGGCTGGGCCCTATGGCTACACCTTC. This encodes CASSMAGPYGYTF.

This clone was counted once. The rearrangement uses TRBV19 and TRBJ2-7, with TRBD2 matching over 7 bases. CDR1 is LNHDA, CDR2 SQIVND, per germline (reference sequence). The junction had 4 bases not matched to a gene; V was cut back by 4 bases and J by 7 bases. This CDR3 region has 12 residues. CDR3 amino acids: CASSSSGGEQYF. The CDR3 nucleotides read TGTGCCAGTAGTAGTTCCGGGGGGGAGCAGTACTTC.

This chain joins TRBV5-1 and TRBJ1-1, with 7 bases fitting TRBD1. CDR3 length equals 13 residues. Germline CDR1 SGHRS, CDR2 YFSETQ. The ends lost 7 bases at V and 2 bases at J; junction bases unmatched: 5. CDR3: CASSGQINTEAFF. For the CDR3, the DNA is TGCGCCAGCTCGGGACAGATTAACACTGAAGCTTTCTTT.

This chain's CDR3 is CASSLMAIDEQFF. The DNA for the CDR3 is TGTGCCAGCAGTTTAATGGCAATCGATGAGCAGTTCTTC. The chain has TRBV28 and TRBJ2-1; no clear D. The CDR3 spans 13 residues. Trimming pared 2 bases from V and 8 bases from J, leaving 10 bases between. CDR1 and CDR2 (germline): MDHEN, SYDVKM.

The chain employs TRBV29-1 and TRBJ2-5; D is possibly TRBD1 (5 bases). The CDR3 is 13 residues long. V lost 2 bases and J 4 bases, leaving 11 bases between the germline ends. CDR1 and CDR2 from the germline V gene are SQVTM and ANQGSEA. For the CDR3, the DNA is TGCAGCGTTGAATTCCAGGGCGGAGAGACCCAGTACTTC. Amino acids: CSVEFQGGETQYF.

This clone was detected only once. The chain combines TRBV6-5 with TRBJ1-1; D gene unclear. With 0 bases removed from V and 3 bases from J, the gap between germline ends came to 11 bases. CDR1 is MNHEY, CDR2 SVGAGI, per germline. CDR3 length: 15 amino acids. The CDR3 sequence: CASSYSRYADTEAFF. Written as DNA, the CDR3 is TGTGCCAGCAGTTACTCGAGGTACGCGGACACTGAAGCTTTCTTT.

This chain uses TRBV6-6 with TRBJ1-1; no definite D call. CDR3 length equals 15 residues. The V and J ends lost 0 bases and 1 base respectively, with 9 bases between them. Germline V CDR1 and CDR2: MNHNY, SVGAGI (reference sequence). CDR3 in amino acids: CASSYSQTPNTEAFF. For the CDR3, the DNA is TGTGCCAGCAGTTACTCACAGACGCCGAACACTGAAGCTTTCTTT.

There are a few counts of this clone. The CDR3 sequence: CASSMLGAYGYTF. In DNA form, the CDR3 reads TGTGCCAGTAGTATGTTAGGGGCCTATGGCTACACCTTC. The J gene is TRBJ1-2, the V gene TRBV19; a weak D match, TRBD1 (5 bases). V was shortened by 3 bases and J by 4 bases, with 9 bases between the two germline ends. In germline, CDR1 is LNHDA, CDR2 SQIVND (reference sequence). The CDR3 consists of 13 residues.

This clone was detected once. The V gene is TRBV9, the J gene TRBJ1-2; unclear D gene. Trimming removed 4 bases from V and 5 bases from J, with 18 bases in between. Germline V gene sequence: CDR1 SGDLS, CDR2 YYNGEE. CDR3 length: 15 amino acids. The CDR3 here is CASSIPQEKRYGYTF. CDR3 DNA: TGTGCCAGCAGCATTCCCCAGGAAAAGAGATATGGCTACACCTTC.

This clone was detected only once. This rearrangement joins TRBV5-6 to TRBJ2-1; D possibly corresponds to TRBD2 (7 bases). Germline V CDR1 and CDR2: SGHDT, YYEEEE. This CDR3 has 15 residues. V was cut by 4 bases and J by 4 bases, with 15 bases left in between. In nucleotides, the CDR3 is TGTGCCAGCAGCAGAGGGGGGGCCAGATACAATGAGCAGTTCTTC. Translating it yields CASSRGGARYNEQFF.

This sequence joins TRBV11-3 and TRBJ2-3, with D possibly being TRBD1 (7 bases). The CDR3 covers 15 residues. Trimming pared 5 bases from V and 5 bases from J, leaving 17 bases between. Germline V gives CDR1 SGHNT, CDR2 YENEEA. The CDR3 is CASSQGGHPGDTQYF. The CDR3 DNA sequence: TGTGCCAGCAGCCAGGGGGGACACCCAGGAGATACGCAGTATTTT.

This chain connects TRBV18 to TRBJ2-1; 9 bases match TRBD2. Germline V CDR1 and CDR2: KGHSH, LQKENI. This CDR3 comprises 13 residues. The V gene end was trimmed by 5 bases and the J gene end by 5 bases; junction bases not matched to a gene: 1. CDR3 DNA: TGTGCCAGCTCAAGCGGGGGGAACAATGAGCAGTTCTTC. It specifies CASSSGGNNEQFF.

The chain uses TRBV2 and TRBJ1-2, with 9 bases lining up with TRBD1. This CDR3 spans 15 amino acids. Germline CDR1 SNHLY, CDR2 FYNNEI. Unmatched junction bases numbered 10, after V lost 9 bases and J lost 2 bases. CDR3 sequence (DNA): TGTGCCAGTTCCGGGTCCGGGACAGGGAACTATGGCTACACCTTC. Protein sequence: CASSGSGTGNYGYTF.

This sequence joins TRBV27 and TRBJ2-4; no clear D gene. The CDR3 consists of 14 residues. V lost 6 bases to trimming and J lost 0 bases, with 9 bases between them. Germline V gene lookup returns CDR1 MNHEY and CDR2 SMNVEV (reference sequence). CDR3 region: CASRESLAKNIQYF. DNA for the CDR3: TGTGCCAGCAGAGAATCACTAGCCAAAAACATTCAGTACTTC.

The chain recombines TRBV19 with TRBJ2-7; TRBD1 is a possible D gene (6 bases). The CDR3 runs 14 residues. Germline CDR1 reads LNHDA; CDR2 reads SQIVND (reference sequence). Trimming removed 4 bases from V and 5 bases from J, with 15 bases in between. CDR3 protein: CASSRGTNGHEQYF. CDR3 DNA sequence: TGTGCCAGTAGTAGGGGGACAAATGGACACGAGCAGTACTTC. The full variable domain, rest sourced from reference TRBV19 and TRBJ2-7, is DGGITQSPKYLFRKEGQNVTLSCEQNLNHDAMYWYRQDPGQGLRLIYYSQIVNDFQKGDIAEGYSVSREKKESFPLTVTSAQKNPTAFYLCASSRGTNGHEQYFGPGTRLTVT.

The chain employs TRBV9 and TRBJ1-2; 8 bases align to TRBD1. The CDR3 runs to 16 residues. Germline assignment: CDR1 SGDLS and CDR2 YYNGEE. With 4 bases clipped from V and 6 bases from J, the junction kept 14 bases outside the gene matches. Written as DNA, the CDR3 is TGTGCCAGCAGCCCTCGGACAGGGATCCCCTCGAATGGCTACACCTTC. This codes for CASSPRTGIPSNGYTF.

The chain joins TRBV19 to TRBJ2-6; TRBD1 might be the D (5 bases). From germline, CDR1 is LNHDA and CDR2 SQIVND (reference sequence). The CDR3 covers 19 residues. The V end lost 0 bases, the J end lost 0 bases, and 15 bases lay between the germline ends. The CDR3 coding sequence is TGTGCCAGTAGTATAGATCGGAAGGGGCCCCGCTCTGGGGCCAACGTCCTGACTTTC. It yields the protein CASSIDRKGPRSGANVLTF.

The genes are TRBV2 and TRBJ2-2; 9 nucleotides line up with TRBD2. Germline CDR1 reads SNHLY; CDR2 reads FYNNEI. The CDR3 totals 17 residues. After removal of 2 bases from V and 0 bases from J, the junction contained 4 bases not matched to a gene. CDR3 sequence: CASSEQSGGTNTGELFF. The CDR3 bases are TGTGCCAGCAGTGAACAGAGCGGGGGGACGAACACCGGGGAGCTGTTTTTT.

The gene calls are TRBV9 and TRBJ2-2; D possibly corresponds to TRBD1 (6 bases). With 1 base removed from V and 4 bases from J, the gap between germline ends came to 11 bases. CDR3 length: 15 residues. Germline assignment: CDR1 SGDLS and CDR2 YYNGEE. The CDR3 region has the DNA TGTGCCAGCAGCGTACACCCCAGGGGCACCGGGGAGCTGTTTTTT. This encodes CASSVHPRGTGELFF.

The chain has TRBV29-1 and TRBJ2-3; 7 bases fit TRBD1. After removal of 1 base from V and 4 bases from J, the junction contained 8 bases not matched to a gene. The CDR3 spans 15 residues. Germline V gives CDR1 SQVTM, CDR2 ANQGSEA. CDR3 residues: CSVEAPQGVSDTQYF. DNA of the CDR3: TGCAGCGTTGAAGCCCCGCAGGGGGTATCAGATACGCAGTATTTT.

This chain links TRBV27 with TRBJ1-3; 7 bases line up with TRBD1. V lost 5 bases to trimming and J lost 2 bases; unmatched junction nucleotides: 6. The CDR3 runs to 15 residues. Germline CDR1 and CDR2: MNHEY and SMNVEV (reference sequence). DNA for the CDR3: TGTGCCAGCAGTATACAGGGGATTCCTGGAAACACCATATATTTT. It yields the protein CASSIQGIPGNTIYF.

This chain uses TRBV2 with TRBJ1-2; 9 bases agree with TRBD1. V was clipped by 1 base and J by 8 bases; unmatched bases: 2. This CDR3 region has 13 residues. Germline-derived CDR1 and CDR2 are SNHLY and FYNNEI. CDR3: CASSEGTGVGYTF. The CDR3 nucleotides are TGTGCCAGCAGTGAAGGGACAGGGGTCGGCTACACCTTC.

Only one count was recorded for this clone. As DNA, the CDR3 is TGTGCCAGCAGCATACAGGGGTTCACTAGCACAGATACGCAGTATTTT. It translates to CASSIQGFTSTDTQYF. The chain employs TRBV7-2 and TRBJ2-3; the match to TRBD1 covers 7 bases. This CDR3 comprises 16 residues. Germline trimming cut 5 bases from V and 0 bases from J; bases unmatched to any gene: 8. Germline V gene lookup returns CDR1 SGHTA and CDR2 FQGNSA.

The rearrangement joins TRBV6-5 to TRBJ2-5, with D possibly TRBD2 on 6 matching bases. CDR1 and CDR2 from the germline V gene are MNHEY and SVGAGI. V was trimmed by 10 bases and J by 4 bases, leaving 16 bases between them. The CDR3 covers 13 residues. This CDR3 reads CATRRRRGETQYF. The CDR3 DNA is TGTGCCACCCGACGACGGAGGGGAGAGACCCAGTACTTC.